A single sample is the source of the 27 T cell receptor beta chains below, sequenced in a study of T cell clonality in common variable immunodeficiency. Measured with immunoSEQ multiplex PCR; TCRdb has only the in-frame clones, and not every one. The data show approximately 44,000 clones, with none appearing a single time. The sample taken for sequencing was peripheral blood mononuclear cells. All receptors derive from a person aged 18 to 75 in good health.

This clone came up many times. The missing CDR3 end, 3 residues past where the read stops, is filled in from the germline J gene. V gene TRBV5-1 combines with J gene TRBJ2-7; 8 positions agree with TRBD2. The germline gives CDR1 SGHRS, CDR2 YFSETQ. J gave up 6 bases and V 7 bases, and 12 bases lay outside the gene matches. The CDR3 extends over 14 amino acids. The CDR3 here is CASAGTREVSEQYF. CDR3 bases read: TGCGCCAGCGCCGGGACTAGGGAGGTATCCGAG.

CDR3 bases read: TGTGCCAGTAAAACAGAAGTGGTGACAGGGGGT. Translated: CASKTEVVTGG. The whole CDR3 region reads CASKTEVVTGGQYF. The chain combines TRBV19 with TRBJ2-4, with TRBD1 matching over 9 bases. The sequence runs out 3 residues before the end of the CDR3; the remainder is reconstructed from the germline J gene. CDR3 length equals 14 residues. CDR1 is LNHDA, CDR2 SQIVND, per germline (reference sequence).

This clone was seen many times. The sequenced fragment ends 3 residues before the CDR3 boundary, so the rest is inferred from the germline J gene. This chain uses TRBV18 with TRBJ2-7; 9 bases match TRBD1. CDR3 length: 15 residues. V shed 3 bases and J 5 bases; nucleotides not matched to a gene: 8. Germline V gene lookup returns CDR1 KGHSH and CDR2 LQKENI. CDR3 DNA (partial): TGTGCCAGCTCACCTTTACAGGGGGCCAACGACGAG. It yields the protein CASSPLQGANDE. The whole CDR3 protein reads CASSPLQGANDEQYF.

This clone appeared many times. The observed sequence ends 3 residues before the CDR3 terminus, with the missing tail filled in from the germline J gene. The chain joins TRBV6-1 to TRBJ1-2; possibly TRBD1 for D (6 bases). Looked up from germline, CDR1 is MNHNS and CDR2 is SASEGT. This CDR3 is built from 13 residues. This chain's CDR3 is CASSEDSARGYTF. CDR3 DNA, as far as it was read: TGTGCCAGCAGTGAGGACAGCGCACGCGGC.

This clone occurred a few times. Read data end 3 residues before the CDR3 end; the end is taken from the germline J gene. The rearrangement links TRBV25-1 to TRBJ2-7; 8 bases map to TRBD1. This CDR3 spans 16 amino acids. With 4 bases clipped from V and 6 bases from J, the junction kept 14 bases outside the gene matches. Germline V gene lookup returns CDR1 MGHDK and CDR2 SYGVNS. The covered CDR3 bases are TGTGCCAGCAGTGCCAGTCCAGGACAGGGTGCTTTCGAG. Translated, it gives CASSASPGQGAFE. The CDR3 reads in full as CASSASPGQGAFEQYF.

Ten or more counts support this clone. Read coverage stops 3 residues before the CDR3 terminus; the germline J gene supplies the remainder. The chain combines TRBV20-1 with TRBJ2-7; tentative D call: TRBD1 (6 bases). CDR1 and CDR2 from the germline V gene are DFQATT and SNEGSKA (reference sequence). This CDR3 is 15 amino acids long. Between the trimmed V and J ends, which lost 0 bases and 2 bases, there was a span of 14 bases. This CDR3 is CSARDHQGSTYEQYF. The CDR3 DNA, read in part, is TGCAGTGCTAGAGATCATCAGGGGAGCACCTACGAG.

This clone was seen at least ten times. The sequence runs out 3 residues before the end of the CDR3; the remainder is reconstructed from the germline J gene. V gene TRBV7-8 combines with J gene TRBJ2-5; perhaps TRBD2 as D (6 bases). The CDR3 runs to 17 residues. Germline loops: CDR1 SGHVS, CDR2 FQNEAQ. Trimming stripped 1 base from V and 5 bases from J, with 20 bases between. The CDR3 sequence is CASSLVSTRDLGETQYF. The CDR3 DNA, read in part, is TGTGCCAGCAGCTTAGTTTCGACGCGGGACTTAGGGGAGACC.

This clone has ten or more counts. The read terminates 3 residues ahead of where the CDR3 ends, so the germline J gene completes it. The gene calls are TRBV5-1 and TRBJ2-1; D might be TRBD2 (5 bases). V was cut by 4 bases and J by 7 bases, with 12 bases left in between. Germline V gene data show CDR1 as SGHRS and CDR2 as YFSETQ. This CDR3 has 13 amino acids. The CDR3 reads CASSQDWENEQFF. The sequenced CDR3 bases are TGCGCCAGCAGCCAGGACTGGGAAAATGAG.

The table lists this clone with many counts. From the germline J gene comes the end of the CDR3, since the read stops 3 residues before it. The chain joins TRBV20-1 to TRBJ1-4; 7 bases are a match to TRBD1. The V gene end was trimmed by 6 bases and the J gene end by 7 bases; junction bases not matched to a gene: 8. The length of the CDR3 is 13 residues. Germline CDR1 is DFQATT and CDR2 is SNEGSKA (reference sequence). The CDR3 sequence is CSAGTEGFEKLFF. CDR3 bases read: TGCAGTGCCGGGACAGAAGGTTTTGAAAAA.

This clone was recorded at least ten times. The read falls 3 residues short of the CDR3 end, and the missing part is taken from the germline J gene. The chain is built from TRBV20-1 and TRBJ2-1, with D perhaps being TRBD1 or TRBD2 (6 bases each). Between the trimmed V and J ends, which lost 5 bases and 1 base, there was a span of 18 bases. CDR1 is DFQATT and CDR2 is SNEGSKA in the germline V gene (reference sequence). The CDR3 is 16 amino acids. CDR3 sequence: CSAGGGPGTSYNEQFF. CDR3 DNA (partial): TGCAGTGCTGGAGGGGGGCCGGGGACATCCTACAATGAG.

This clone was seen at least ten times. The read ends 3 residues before the CDR3 terminus; that terminus is restored from the germline J gene. The chain uses TRBV5-6 and TRBJ1-2, with D unclear. The length of the CDR3 is 14 residues. V gave up 0 bases and J gave up 7 bases, with 13 bases separating them. Germline CDR1 reads SGHDT; CDR2 reads YYEEEE. The CDR3 loop is CASSLGRVSSGYTF. The CDR3 DNA, read in part, is TGTGCCAGCAGCTTGGGGAGGGTTTCAAGTGGC.

Many counts were recorded for this clone. The read stops 3 residues short of the end of the CDR3; the missing end is completed from the germline J gene. V and J are TRBV7-2 and TRBJ2-7, with 10 bases matching TRBD2. This CDR3 has 15 residues. Losses at the gene ends were 3 bases for V and 2 bases for J; bases not matched to a gene: 4. Per germline, CDR1 SGHTA and CDR2 FQGNSA. The CDR3 DNA, read in part, is TGTGCCAGCAGCTTCGGTAGCGGGGGGACCTACGAG. It translates to CASSFGSGGTYE. Given in full, the CDR3 is CASSFGSGGTYEQYF.

This clone was found many times. The CDR3 goes on 3 residues after the read ends, and that part is filled in from the germline J gene. The genes are TRBV20-1 and TRBJ1-5; 7 nucleotides line up with TRBD1. The trim removed 1 base at V and 0 bases at J, leaving 9 bases unmatched. This CDR3 spans 17 amino acids. Germline V gene sequence: CDR1 DFQATT, CDR2 SNEGSKA (reference sequence). Here the CDR3 reads CSARARGTAYSNQPQHF. The part of the CDR3 DNA that was read is TGCAGTGCTAGAGCTCGCGGGACAGCTTATAGCAATCAGCCC.

This clone was observed many times. Sequencing ends 3 residues short of the CDR3 end; the germline J gene provides the rest. The chain is built from TRBV5-1 and TRBJ1-1; tentative D call: TRBD1 (5 bases). Trimming cost V 0 bases and J 4 bases, with 13 bases left between them. The germline gives CDR1 SGHRS, CDR2 YFSETQ. The CDR3 length is 15 residues. CDR3 DNA (partial): TGCGCCAGCAGCTTGGCCGGGGGATGGAGCACTGAA. It is translated as CASSLAGGWSTE. The CDR3 as a whole reads CASSLAGGWSTEAFF. Using reference TRBV5-1 and TRBJ1-1 for the parts outside the CDR3, the full variable domain is KAGVTQTPRYLIKTRGQQVTLSCSPISGHRSVSWYQQTPGQGLQFLFEYFSETQRNKGNFPGRFSGRQFSNSRSEMNVSTLELGDSALYLCASSLAGGWSTEAFFGQGTRLTVV.

This clone was recorded at least ten times. The read terminates 3 residues ahead of where the CDR3 ends, so the germline J gene completes it. The chain employs TRBV9 and TRBJ1-1; D might be TRBD1 (6 bases). The CDR3 covers 13 residues. The V gene lost 0 bases and the J gene lost 7 bases, with 10 bases spanning the gap. CDR1 and CDR2 from the germline V gene are SGDLS and YYNGEE. Incomplete CDR3 DNA: TGTGCCAGCAGCGTAGGGCAGGGGAATGAA. Its protein is CASSVGQGNE. The complete CDR3 protein is CASSVGQGNEAFF.

This clone was picked up many times. The sequence runs out 3 residues before the end of the CDR3; the remainder is reconstructed from the germline J gene. V gene TRBV6-2 or TRBV6-3 combines with J gene TRBJ2-5; 10 positions match TRBD2. Looked up from germline, CDR1 is MNHEY and CDR2 is SVGEGT. The junction had 11 bases not matched to a gene; V was cut back by 0 bases and J by 7 bases. There are 17 residues in the CDR3. CDR3 amino acids: CASSYSASSGGARTQYF. Partial CDR3 DNA: TGTGCCAGCAGTTACTCGGCCTCCAGCGGGGGGGCTCGGACC.

This clone appeared many times. The DNA ends 3 residues before the CDR3 does, and the rest of the CDR3 is filled in from the germline J gene. The chain combines TRBV11-2 with TRBJ1-3; TRBD1 matches 9 bases. After removal of 5 bases from V and 2 bases from J, the junction contained 4 bases not matched to a gene. The CDR3 spans 15 residues. The germline V gene encodes CDR1 SGHAT and CDR2 FQNNGV. CDR3 DNA, as far as it was read: TGTGCCAGCAGCACGCGACAGGGGGCTGGAAACACC. Its protein is CASSTRQGAGNT. The full CDR3 protein reads CASSTRQGAGNTIYF.

Comment on this clone: The read terminates 3 residues before the CDR3 end, so the remaining end is supplied by the germline J gene. V usage is TRBV19 and J usage is TRBJ2-5; 11 bases map to TRBD2. The CDR3 is 17 amino acids. Losses at the gene ends were 5 bases for V and 4 bases for J; bases not matched to a gene: 12. CDR1 and CDR2 (germline): LNHDA, SQIVND (reference sequence). CDR3 amino acids: CASSPWDSGGAIETQYF. Incomplete CDR3 DNA: TGTGCCAGTAGTCCCTGGGATAGCGGGGGGGCCATAGAGACC.

This clone was picked up many times. CDR3 amino acids: CASSLSWTGETEAFF. The part of the CDR3 DNA that was read is TGCGCCAGCAGCTTATCTTGGACAGGGGAGACTGAA. The chain combines TRBV5-1 with TRBJ1-1; TRBD1 aligns across 9 bases. The read halts 3 residues ahead of the CDR3 end, with the missing end drawn from the germline J gene. The CDR3 length is 15 residues. The germline V gene encodes CDR1 SGHRS and CDR2 YFSETQ. V trimming: 2 bases; J trimming: 5 bases; junction bases outside the gene matches: 7.

This clone appeared many times. The read is 3 residues too short to cover the CDR3 end, so that end is filled in from the germline J gene. The chain links TRBV5-8 to TRBJ2-2; 7 bases are shared with TRBD1. The CDR3 is 15 amino acids. Germline CDR1 is SGHTS and CDR2 is YDEGEE. V was pared by 1 base and J by 6 bases, with 6 bases of the junction left unmatched. CDR3: CASSLHRGPPGELFF. The part of the CDR3 DNA that was read is TGTGCCAGCAGCTTGCACAGGGGCCCCCCCGGGGAG.

This clone was counted between two and nine times. The sequenced fragment ends 3 residues before the CDR3 boundary, so the rest is inferred from the germline J gene. The chain combines TRBV7-8 with TRBJ1-2; 11 bases align to TRBD1. The CDR3 loop spans 16 amino acids. Per germline, CDR1 SGHVS and CDR2 FQNEAQ. After removal of 2 bases from V and 2 bases from J, the junction contained 4 bases not matched to a gene. CDR3: CASSLPRDRGNYGYTF. Partial CDR3 DNA: TGTGCCAGCAGCTTACCCCGGGACAGGGGGAACTATGGC.

This clone has ten or more counts. The observed sequence ends 3 residues before the CDR3 terminus, with the missing tail filled in from the germline J gene. The genes are TRBV20-1 and TRBJ1-1, with 10 bases lining up with TRBD1. V lost 5 bases and J lost 3; bases outside the gene matches: 6. CDR1 is DFQATT, CDR2 SNEGSKA, per germline (reference sequence). The CDR3 contains 14 residues. The CDR3 loop reads CSARGDRGYTEAFF. The sequenced CDR3 bases are TGCAGTGCTCGGGGGGACAGGGGATACACTGAA.

This clone has ten or more counts. Read coverage stops 3 residues before the CDR3 terminus; the germline J gene supplies the remainder. The gene calls are TRBV19 and TRBJ1-5, with TRBD1 matching 8 bases. The ends lost 6 bases at V and 0 bases at J; junction bases unmatched: 4. Germline assignment: CDR1 LNHDA and CDR2 SQIVND (reference sequence). This CDR3 is built from 15 residues. The CDR3 sequence is CASRQGGYSNQPQHF. The sequenced CDR3 bases are TGTGCCAGTAGACAGGGGGGGTATAGCAATCAGCCC.

This clone was detected ten times or more. The DNA ends 3 residues before the CDR3 does, and the rest of the CDR3 is filled in from the germline J gene. The rearrangement links TRBV24-1 to TRBJ2-1; the match to TRBD1 covers 10 bases. Germline loops: CDR1 KGHDR, CDR2 SFDVKD. J lost 5 bases, V lost 10 bases, and 10 bases had no gene match. The CDR3 has 15 residues. The CDR3 region is CATATPGTGDNEQFF. CDR3 DNA, as far as it was read: TGTGCCACAGCAACACCCGGGACAGGGGACAATGAG.

This clone occurred many times. The CDR3 end falls 3 residues outside the read, so it is completed with the germline J gene. V gene TRBV20-1 combines with J gene TRBJ2-4; 9 nucleotides line up with TRBD2. After removal of 0 bases from V and 4 bases from J, the junction contained 4 bases not matched to a gene. CDR1 and CDR2 from the germline V gene are DFQATT and SNEGSKA (reference sequence). The CDR3 sequence is 15 residues long. The CDR3 DNA, read in part, is TGCAGTGCTAGAGATAGCGGGGGCCAAAAAAACATT. As protein: CSARDSGGQKNI. The CDR3, in full, reads CSARDSGGQKNIQYF.

This clone was picked up many times. The CDR3 is cut off 3 residues early in the read; its end comes from the germline J gene. The rearrangement joins TRBV19 to TRBJ1-1; D unclear. The CDR3 covers 13 residues. V lost 1 base, J lost 3 bases, and 6 bases lay in between. In germline, CDR1 is LNHDA, CDR2 SQIVND (reference sequence). The CDR3 reads CASSIAQYTEAFF. The covered CDR3 bases are TGTGCCAGTAGTATAGCGCAGTACACTGAA.

At least ten counts were recorded for this clone. The read stops 3 residues short of the end of the CDR3; the missing end is completed from the germline J gene. This rearrangement joins TRBV10-1 to TRBJ2-5; 9 positions match TRBD2. The trim removed 4 bases at V and 1 base at J, leaving 4 bases unmatched. The CDR3 length is 15 residues. Germline V gives CDR1 WNHNN, CDR2 SYGVQD (reference sequence). CDR3 residues: CASSGLAEGQETQYF. Partial CDR3 DNA: TGCGCCAGCAGTGGACTAGCGGAGGGCCAAGAGACC.